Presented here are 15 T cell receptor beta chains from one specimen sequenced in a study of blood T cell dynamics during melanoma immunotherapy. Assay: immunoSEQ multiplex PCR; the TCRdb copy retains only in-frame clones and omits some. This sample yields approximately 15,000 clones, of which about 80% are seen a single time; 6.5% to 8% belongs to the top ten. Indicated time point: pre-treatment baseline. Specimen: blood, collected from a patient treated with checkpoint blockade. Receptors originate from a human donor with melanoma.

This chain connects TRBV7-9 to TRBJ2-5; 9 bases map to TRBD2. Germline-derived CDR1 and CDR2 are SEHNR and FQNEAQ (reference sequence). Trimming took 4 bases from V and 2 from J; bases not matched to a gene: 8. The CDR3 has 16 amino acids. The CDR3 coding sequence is TGTGCCAGCAGCTCCTTAGCGGGAGACGAACAAGAGACCCAGTACTTC. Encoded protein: CASSSLAGDEQETQYF.

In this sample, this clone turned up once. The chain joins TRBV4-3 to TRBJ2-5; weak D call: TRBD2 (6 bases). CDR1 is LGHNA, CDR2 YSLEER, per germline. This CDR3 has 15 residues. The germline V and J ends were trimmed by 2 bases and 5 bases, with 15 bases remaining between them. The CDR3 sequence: CASSQQLAPQETQYF. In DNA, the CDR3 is TGCGCCAGCAGCCAACAACTAGCTCCCCAGGAGACCCAGTACTTC.

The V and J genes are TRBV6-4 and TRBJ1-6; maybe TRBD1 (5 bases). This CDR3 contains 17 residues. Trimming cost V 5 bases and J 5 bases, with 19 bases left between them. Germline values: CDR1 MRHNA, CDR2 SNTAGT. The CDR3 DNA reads TGTGCCAGCAGTTATTATTCTGGGGCTTTGGATAATTCACCCCTCCACTTT. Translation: CASSYYSGALDNSPLHF.

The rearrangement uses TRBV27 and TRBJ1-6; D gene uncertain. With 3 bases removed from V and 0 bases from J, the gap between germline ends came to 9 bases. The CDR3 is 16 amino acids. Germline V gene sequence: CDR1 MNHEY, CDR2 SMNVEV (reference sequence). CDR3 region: CASSFQLSSYNSPLHF. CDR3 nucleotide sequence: TGTGCCAGCAGTTTTCAGCTGAGCTCCTATAATTCACCCCTCCACTTT.

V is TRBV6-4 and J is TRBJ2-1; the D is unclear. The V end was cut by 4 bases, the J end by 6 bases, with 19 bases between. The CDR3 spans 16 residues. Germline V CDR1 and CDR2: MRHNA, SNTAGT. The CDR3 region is CASSVLKQPIGNEQFF. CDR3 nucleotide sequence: TGTGCCAGCAGTGTTCTCAAACAGCCGATCGGCAATGAGCAGTTCTTC.

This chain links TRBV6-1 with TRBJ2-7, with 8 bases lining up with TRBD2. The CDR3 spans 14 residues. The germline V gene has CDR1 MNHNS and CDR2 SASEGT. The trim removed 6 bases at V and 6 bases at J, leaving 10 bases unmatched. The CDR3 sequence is CASRVPGLVIEQYF. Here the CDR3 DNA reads TGTGCCAGCAGAGTACCGGGACTAGTTATCGAGCAGTACTTC.

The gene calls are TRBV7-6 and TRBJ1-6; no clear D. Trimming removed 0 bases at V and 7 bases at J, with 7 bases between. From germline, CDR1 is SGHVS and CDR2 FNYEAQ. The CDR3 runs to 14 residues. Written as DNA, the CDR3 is TGTGCCAGCAGCTTAGCAGGGCGCAATTCACCCCTCCACTTT. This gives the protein CASSLAGRNSPLHF.

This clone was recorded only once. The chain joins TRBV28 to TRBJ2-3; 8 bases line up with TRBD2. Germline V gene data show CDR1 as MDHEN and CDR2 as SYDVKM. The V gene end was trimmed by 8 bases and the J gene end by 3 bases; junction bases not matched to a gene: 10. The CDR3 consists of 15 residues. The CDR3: CASAPGAGATDTQYF. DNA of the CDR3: TGTGCCAGCGCCCCGGGAGCGGGAGCGACAGATACGCAGTATTTT.

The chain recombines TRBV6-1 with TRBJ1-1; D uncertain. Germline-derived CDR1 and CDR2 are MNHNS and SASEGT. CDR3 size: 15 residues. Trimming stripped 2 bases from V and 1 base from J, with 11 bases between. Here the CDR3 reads CASSENPQANTEAFF. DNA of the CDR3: TGTGCCAGCAGTGAAAATCCCCAGGCGAACACTGAAGCTTTCTTT.

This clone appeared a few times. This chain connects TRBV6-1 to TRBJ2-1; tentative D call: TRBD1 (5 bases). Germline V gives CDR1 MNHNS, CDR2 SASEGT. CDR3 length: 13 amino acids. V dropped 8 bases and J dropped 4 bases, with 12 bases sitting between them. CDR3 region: CASGAEEYNEQFF. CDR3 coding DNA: TGTGCCAGCGGGGCTGAAGAATACAATGAGCAGTTCTTC.

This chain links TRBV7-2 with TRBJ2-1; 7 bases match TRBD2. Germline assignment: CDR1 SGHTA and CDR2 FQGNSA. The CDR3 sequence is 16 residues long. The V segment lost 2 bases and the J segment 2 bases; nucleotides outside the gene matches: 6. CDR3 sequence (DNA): TGTGCCAGCAGCTTAAGAGATAGCGGGCCCTACAATGAGCAGTTCTTC. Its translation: CASSLRDSGPYNEQFF. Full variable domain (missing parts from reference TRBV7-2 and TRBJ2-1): GAGVSQSPSNKVTEKGKDVELRCDPISGHTALYWYRQSLGQGLEFLIYFQGNSAPDKSGLPSDRFSAERTGGSVSTLTIQRTQQEDSAVYLCASSLRDSGPYNEQFFGPGTRLTVL.

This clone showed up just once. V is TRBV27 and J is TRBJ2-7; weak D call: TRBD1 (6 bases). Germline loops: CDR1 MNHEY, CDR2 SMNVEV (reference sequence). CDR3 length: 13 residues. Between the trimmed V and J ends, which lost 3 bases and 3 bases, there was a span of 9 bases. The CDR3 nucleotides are TGTGCCAGCAGTTTCTTACAGGGCTACGAGCAGTACTTC. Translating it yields CASSFLQGYEQYF.

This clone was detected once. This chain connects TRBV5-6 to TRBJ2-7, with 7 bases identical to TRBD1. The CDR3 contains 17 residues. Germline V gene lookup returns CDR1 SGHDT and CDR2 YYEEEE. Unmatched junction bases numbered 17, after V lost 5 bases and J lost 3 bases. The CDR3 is CASSTDRALPLFYEQYF. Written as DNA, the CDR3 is TGTGCCAGCAGTACCGACAGGGCCCTACCTCTCTTCTACGAGCAGTACTTC.

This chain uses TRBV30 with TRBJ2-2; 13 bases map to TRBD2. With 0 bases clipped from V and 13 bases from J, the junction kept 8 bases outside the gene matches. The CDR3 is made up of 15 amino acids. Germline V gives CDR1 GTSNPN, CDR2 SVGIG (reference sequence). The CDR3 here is CAWSVLAGGPRPLFF. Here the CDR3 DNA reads TGTGCCTGGAGTGTACTAGCGGGAGGGCCACGGCCGCTGTTTTTT.

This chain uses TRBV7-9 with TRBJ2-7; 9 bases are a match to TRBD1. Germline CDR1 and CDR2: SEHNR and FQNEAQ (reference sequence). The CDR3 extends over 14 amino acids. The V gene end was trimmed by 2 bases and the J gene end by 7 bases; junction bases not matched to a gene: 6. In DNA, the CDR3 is TGTGCCAGCAGCTTACCACAGGGGGCAGGTGAGCAGTACTTC. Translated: CASSLPQGAGEQYF.